The text below deals with one T cell receptor (beta chain). Its antigen remains unknown. The sample originates from a study of cytomegalovirus exposure and HLA in healthy donors. General study findings and limits: Roughly uniform depth of sequencing across donors was assumed in presence/absence analyses. Per a later analysis, 15,000 to 20,000 TCR beta sequences showed association with HLA alleles at 0.05 false discovery rate. Prior analysis indicated that the majority of TCR beta V segments exhibited productivity approximately 90% or approximately 30% of the time. There were 150 or so TCR beta chains listed as cytomegalovirus-associated.

Amplification used 60 Vbeta primers and 13 Jbeta primers. This table comes from immunoSEQ multiplex PCR, and its TCRdb copy is limited to in-frame clones, with some not included. The sample holds roughly 240,000 clones, 80% to 90% seen once. After removal of 4 bases from V and 3 bases from J, the junction contained 5 bases not matched to a gene. The CDR3 extends over 14 amino acids. CDR1 and CDR2 (germline): SQVTM, ANQGSEA. This chain links TRBV29-1 with TRBJ2-2; 7 bases are shared with TRBD1. The sequenced sample consisted of PBMCs. The sequence came from a girl aged 2 to 9 in good health and CMV-seronegative. The CDR3 sequence: CSVGTGDHTGELFF. The CDR3 coding sequence is TGCAGCGTTGGAACAGGGGATCACACCGGGGAGCTGTTTTTT.